The subject of this entry is one T cell receptor beta chain. Here immunoSEQ multiplex PCR was the method, and the copy in TCRdb shows in-frame clones only, minus some. The data hold around 88,000 clones, with 85% to 95% observed a single time. The record originates from a study of T cell changes during pregnancy in multiple sclerosis. The V and J ends lost 1 base and 9 bases, in that order; junction bases with no gene match: 3. CDR1 is LNHDA, CDR2 SQIVND, per germline (reference sequence). This CDR3 is 13 amino acids long. This specimen was peripheral blood, taken in the first trimester of pregnancy. The receptor was isolated from a female donor with multiple sclerosis, enrolled in a pregnancy study. The chain links TRBV19 to TRBJ2-1; TRBD2 matches at 7 bases. CDR3 sequence: CASSIGAGVEQFF. The CDR3 region has the DNA TGTGCCAGTAGTATAGGGGCGGGAGTTGAGCAGTTCTTC.